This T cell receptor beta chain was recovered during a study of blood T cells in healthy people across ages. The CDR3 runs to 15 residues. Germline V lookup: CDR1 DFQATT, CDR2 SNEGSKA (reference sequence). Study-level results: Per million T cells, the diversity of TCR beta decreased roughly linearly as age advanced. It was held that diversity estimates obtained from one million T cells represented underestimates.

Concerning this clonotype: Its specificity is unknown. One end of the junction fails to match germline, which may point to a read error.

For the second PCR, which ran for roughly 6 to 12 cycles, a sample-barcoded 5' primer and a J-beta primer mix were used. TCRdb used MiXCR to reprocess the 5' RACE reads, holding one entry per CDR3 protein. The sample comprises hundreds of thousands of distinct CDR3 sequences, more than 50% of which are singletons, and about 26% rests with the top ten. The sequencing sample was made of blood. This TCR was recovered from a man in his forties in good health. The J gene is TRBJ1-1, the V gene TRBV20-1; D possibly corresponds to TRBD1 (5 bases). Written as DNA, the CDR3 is TGCGGTGCTAGAGGTGGGGGTTGGGTGAACACTGAAGCTTTCTTT. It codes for CGARGGGWVNTEAFF.